The next 16 T cell receptor beta chains were all read from a single sample in a study of T-cell memory formation after mild COVID-19. A single record per CDR3 protein comes from TCRdb applying MiXCR to the 5' RACE reads. This table has around 430,000 distinct CDR3 sequences, 15% to 20% appearing once. Input material: PBMCs or a T cell subset sorted from them (not recorded which). The receptors derive from a young man who had mild COVID-19 (a few samples of this study predate the infection). Cell type and time point are not known.

This clonotype has a single count. V is TRBV7-2 and J is TRBJ1-2; D is ambiguous. The CDR3 length is 14 residues. Per the germline V gene, CDR1 is SGHTA and CDR2 is FQGNSA. The V end was cut by 5 bases, the J end by 1 base, with 11 bases between. For the CDR3, the DNA is TGTGCCAGCAGCCTCACTCGGGTTAACTATGGCTACACCTTC. As protein: CASSLTRVNYGYTF.

This clonotype occurred a few times. The CDR3 protein is CASSLGGQGGGYTF. In nucleotides, the CDR3 is TGTGCCAGCAGTTTAGGGGGACAGGGAGGAGGCTACACCTTC. The chain carries TRBV12-3 or TRBV12-4 and TRBJ1-2, with 9 bases aligning to TRBD1. V shed 1 base, J shed 8 bases, and the junction held 5 bases outside the gene matches. The CDR3 contains 14 residues.

The chain has TRBV7-9 and TRBJ2-2, with unresolved D. The CDR3 sequence is 14 residues long. Trimming pared 2 bases from V and 6 bases from J, leaving 10 bases between. The germline V gene encodes CDR1 SEHNR and CDR2 FQNEAQ (reference sequence). CDR3 DNA: TGTGCCAGCAGCTTAATGGTCGGAGCCGGGGAGCTGTTTTTT. Protein: CASSLMVGAGELFF.

This clonotype turned up a few times. Here the CDR3 DNA reads TGCGCCAGCAGCTCACCAGAGTCTGGAAACACCATATATTTT. The encoded protein is CASSSPESGNTIYF. The V gene is TRBV5-1, the J gene TRBJ1-3; D is unresolved. This CDR3 region has 14 residues. CDR1 SGHRS and CDR2 YFSETQ come from the germline V gene. Trimming stripped 3 bases from V and 1 base from J, with 8 bases between. The full variable domain, completed using reference TRBV5-1 and TRBJ1-3, is KAGVTQTPRYLIKTRGQQVTLSCSPISGHRSVSWYQQTPGQGLQFLFEYFSETQRNKGNFPGRFSGRQFSNSRSEMNVSTLELGDSALYLCASSSPESGNTIYFGEGSWLTVV.

This clonotype was observed a few times. The CDR3 sequence: CASSHAGNTEAFF. In nucleotides, the CDR3 is TGTGCCAGCAGCCATGCCGGGAACACTGAAGCTTTCTTT. The chain recombines TRBV3-1 with TRBJ1-1; no firm D call. Trimming shortened V by 3 bases and J by 1 base, and 6 bases separated the two germline ends. Germline V lookup: CDR1 LGHDT, CDR2 YNNKEL (reference sequence). There are 13 residues in the CDR3.

This chain uses TRBV12-3 or TRBV12-4 with TRBJ2-4; 8 bases fit TRBD2. V lost 8 bases, J lost 9 bases, and 12 bases stayed unmatched. This CDR3 is 14 amino acids long. The CDR3 DNA reads TGTGCCAGCGGCCAGGGACTAGTTTCTGGCATTCAGTACTTC. It yields the protein CASGQGLVSGIQYF.

In its sample, this clonotype was seen a few times. The rearrangement links TRBV30 to TRBJ1-1; D may be TRBD1 (5 bases). CDR3 length: 14 amino acids. V dropped 5 bases and J dropped 6 bases, with 19 bases sitting between them. Germline V gene sequence: CDR1 GTSNPN, CDR2 SVGIG (reference sequence). The chain's CDR3 is CAWQSGPVQAEAFF. The CDR3 DNA is TGTGCCTGGCAATCCGGGCCAGTACAGGCTGAAGCTTTCTTT.

The chain couples TRBV4-1 to TRBJ2-5; D is unclear. There are 16 residues in the CDR3. CDR1 is MGHRA, CDR2 YSYEKL, per germline. The V gene lost 1 base and the J gene lost 1 base, with 13 bases spanning the gap. CDR3 coding DNA: TGCGCCAGCAGCCAAGGGGCAGAGAACTTCCAAGAGACCCAGTACTTC. Encoded protein: CASSQGAENFQETQYF.

This clonotype appeared a few times. The chain combines TRBV12-3 or TRBV12-4 with TRBJ2-1, with TRBD2 matching over 7 bases. V lost 2 bases, J lost 7 bases, and 8 bases stayed unmatched. The CDR3 spans 15 residues. The CDR3 spells CASSLNLAGVNEQFF. Written as DNA, the CDR3 is TGTGCCAGCAGTTTAAATCTGGCGGGGGTAAATGAGCAGTTCTTC.

The gene calls are TRBV5-1 and TRBJ2-1, with a possible D match to TRBD2 (6 bases). V shed 3 bases and J shed 9 bases, with 16 bases lying between them. CDR3 length: 14 amino acids. Germline V gene sequence: CDR1 SGHRS, CDR2 YFSETQ. The CDR3 spells CASSSPTRGGEQFF. CDR3 sequence (DNA): TGCGCCAGCAGCTCGCCGACTAGAGGCGGTGAGCAGTTCTTC.

This clonotype was seen repeatedly, ten times or more. The J gene is TRBJ2-1, the V gene TRBV28, with a tentative D call TRBD2 (6 bases). CDR1 and CDR2 (germline): MDHEN, SYDVKM. V lost 11 bases and J 2 bases, leaving 16 bases between the germline ends. This CDR3 is 14 amino acids long. CDR3 amino acids: CAGSGTLTYNEQFF. The DNA for the CDR3 is TGTGCCGGTTCCGGGACTCTGACCTACAATGAGCAGTTCTTC.

This clonotype was detected only a few times. The rearrangement links TRBV5-1 to TRBJ2-7, with D possibly matching TRBD1 (6 bases). Germline loops: CDR1 SGHRS, CDR2 YFSETQ. The V end was cut by 0 bases, the J end by 5 bases, with 12 bases between. This CDR3 has 14 residues. This CDR3 reads CASSLAGDLNEQYF. The CDR3 DNA reads as TGCGCCAGCAGCTTGGCAGGGGACCTTAACGAGCAGTACTTC.

The sample holds a few counts of this clonotype. The chain employs TRBV7-2 and TRBJ2-7, with D tentatively TRBD1 (6 bases). In germline, CDR1 is SGHTA, CDR2 FQGNSA. Trimming shortened V by 0 bases and J by 1 base, and 10 bases separated the two germline ends. The CDR3 has 15 residues. As DNA, the CDR3 is TGTGCCAGCAGCTTAGCCTCACAGGGATCCTACGAGCAGTACGTC. This gives the protein CASSLASQGSYEQYV.

This clonotype came up a few times. The DNA of the CDR3 is TGTGCCAGCAGCTTATTTTACAGCCCTAGCACAGATACGCAGTATTTT. Translation: CASSLFYSPSTDTQYF. The chain has TRBV7-2 and TRBJ2-3; D ambiguous. V was trimmed by 2 bases and J by 0 bases, leaving 12 bases between them. Germline V lookup: CDR1 SGHTA, CDR2 FQGNSA. The CDR3 consists of 16 residues.

The genes are TRBV19 and TRBJ1-1; D call uncertain. Germline values: CDR1 LNHDA, CDR2 SQIVND (reference sequence). The CDR3 contains 10 residues. Trimming took 9 bases from V and 2 from J, leaving 4 bases between them. The CDR3 DNA reads as TGTGCCAGCTTAAACACTGAAGCTTTCTTT. Translation: CASLNTEAFF.

The chain couples TRBV7-2 to TRBJ1-1; D gene ambiguous. The CDR3 contains 14 residues. Germline V CDR1 and CDR2: SGHTA, FQGNSA. The V and J ends lost 1 base and 6 bases respectively, with 12 bases between them. CDR3 DNA sequence: TGTGCCAGCAGCTTAGTTGACGGGCGGGCTGAAGCTTTCTTT. It encodes CASSLVDGRAEAFF.